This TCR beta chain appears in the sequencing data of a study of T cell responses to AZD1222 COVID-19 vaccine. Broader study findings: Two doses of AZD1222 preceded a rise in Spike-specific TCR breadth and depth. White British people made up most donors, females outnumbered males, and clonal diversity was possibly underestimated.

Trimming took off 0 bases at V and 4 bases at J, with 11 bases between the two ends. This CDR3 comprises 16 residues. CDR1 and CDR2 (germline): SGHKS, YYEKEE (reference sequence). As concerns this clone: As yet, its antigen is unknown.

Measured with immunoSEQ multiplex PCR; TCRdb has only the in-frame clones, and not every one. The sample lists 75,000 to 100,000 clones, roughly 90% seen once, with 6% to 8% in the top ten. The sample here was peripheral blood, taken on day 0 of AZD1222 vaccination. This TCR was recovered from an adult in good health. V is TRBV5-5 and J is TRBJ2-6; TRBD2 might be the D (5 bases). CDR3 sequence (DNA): TGTGCCAGCAGCTTGGAGGGCGGGCTAGGGGCCAACGTCCTGACTTTC. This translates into CASSLEGGLGANVLTF.